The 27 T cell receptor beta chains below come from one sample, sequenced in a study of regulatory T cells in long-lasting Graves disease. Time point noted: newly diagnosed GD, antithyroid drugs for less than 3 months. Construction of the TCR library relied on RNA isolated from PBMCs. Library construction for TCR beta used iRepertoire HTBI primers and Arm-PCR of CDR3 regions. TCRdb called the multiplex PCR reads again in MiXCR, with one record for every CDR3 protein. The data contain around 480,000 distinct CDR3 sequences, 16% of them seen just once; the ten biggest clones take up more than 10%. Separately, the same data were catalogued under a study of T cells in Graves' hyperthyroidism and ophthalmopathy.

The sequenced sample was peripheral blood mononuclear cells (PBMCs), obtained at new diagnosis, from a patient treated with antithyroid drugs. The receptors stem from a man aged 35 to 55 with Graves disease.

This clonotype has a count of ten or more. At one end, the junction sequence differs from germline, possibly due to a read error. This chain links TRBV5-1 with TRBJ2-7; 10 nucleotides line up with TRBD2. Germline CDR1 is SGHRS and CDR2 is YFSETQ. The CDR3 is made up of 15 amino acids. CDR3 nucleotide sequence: TGTGCCAGCAGCTTGGCTAGCGGGAGCTCCTACGAGCAGTACTTC. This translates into CASSLASGSSYEQYF.

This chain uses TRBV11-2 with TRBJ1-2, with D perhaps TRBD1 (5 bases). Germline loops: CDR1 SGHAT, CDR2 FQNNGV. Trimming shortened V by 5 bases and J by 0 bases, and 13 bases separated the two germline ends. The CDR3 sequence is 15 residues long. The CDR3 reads CASSGWGPSNYGYTF. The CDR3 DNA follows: TGTGCCAGCAGCGGGTGGGGACCCTCTAACTATGGCTACACCTTC.

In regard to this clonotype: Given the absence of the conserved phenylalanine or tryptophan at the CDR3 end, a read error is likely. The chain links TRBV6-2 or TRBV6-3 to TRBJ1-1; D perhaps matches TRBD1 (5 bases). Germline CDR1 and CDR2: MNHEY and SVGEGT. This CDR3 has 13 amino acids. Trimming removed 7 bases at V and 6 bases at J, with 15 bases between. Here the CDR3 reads CASTSGFNAEAFS. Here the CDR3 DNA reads TGTGCCAGCACCTCAGGGTTTAACGCTGAAGCTTTCTCT.

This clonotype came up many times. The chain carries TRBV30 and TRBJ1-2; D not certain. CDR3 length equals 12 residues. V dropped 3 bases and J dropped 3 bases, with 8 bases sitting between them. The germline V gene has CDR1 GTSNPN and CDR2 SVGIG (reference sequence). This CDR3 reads CAWSRGDYGYTF. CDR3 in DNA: TGTGCCTGGAGCCGCGGAGACTATGGCTACACCTTC.

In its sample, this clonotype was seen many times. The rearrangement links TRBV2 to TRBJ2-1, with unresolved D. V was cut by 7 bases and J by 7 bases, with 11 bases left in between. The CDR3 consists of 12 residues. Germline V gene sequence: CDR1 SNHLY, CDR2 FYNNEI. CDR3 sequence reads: CASNTGFNEQFF. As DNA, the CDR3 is TGTGCCAGCAACACCGGGTTTAATGAGCAGTTCTTC.

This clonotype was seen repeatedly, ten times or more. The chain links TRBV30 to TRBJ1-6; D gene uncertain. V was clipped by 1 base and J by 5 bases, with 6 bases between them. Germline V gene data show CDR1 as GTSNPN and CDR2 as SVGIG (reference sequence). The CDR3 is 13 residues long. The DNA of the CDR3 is TGTGCCTGGAGTGGAACTCATAATTCACCCCTCCACTTT. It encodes CAWSGTHNSPLHF.

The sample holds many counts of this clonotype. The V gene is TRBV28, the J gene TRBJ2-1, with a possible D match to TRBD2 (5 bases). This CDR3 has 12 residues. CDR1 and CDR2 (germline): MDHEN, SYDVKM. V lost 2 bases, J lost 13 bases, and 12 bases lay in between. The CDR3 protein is CASSLPTRTQFF. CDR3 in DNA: TGTGCCAGCAGTTTACCAACTAGGACTCAGTTCTTC.

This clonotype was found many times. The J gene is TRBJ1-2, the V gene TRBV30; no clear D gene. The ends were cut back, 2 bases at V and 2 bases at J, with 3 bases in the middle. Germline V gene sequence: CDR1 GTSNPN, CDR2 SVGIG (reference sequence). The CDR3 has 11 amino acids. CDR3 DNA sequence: TGTGCCTGGAGTCCCAACTATGGCTACACCTTC. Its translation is CAWSPNYGYTF.

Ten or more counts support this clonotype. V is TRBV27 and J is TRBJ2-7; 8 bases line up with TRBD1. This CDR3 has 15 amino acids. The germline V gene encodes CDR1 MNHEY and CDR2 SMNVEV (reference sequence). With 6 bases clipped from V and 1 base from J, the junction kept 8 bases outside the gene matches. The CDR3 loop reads CASRGRDRRSYEQYF. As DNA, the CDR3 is TGTGCCAGCAGGGGACGGGACAGGCGATCCTACGAGCAGTACTTC.

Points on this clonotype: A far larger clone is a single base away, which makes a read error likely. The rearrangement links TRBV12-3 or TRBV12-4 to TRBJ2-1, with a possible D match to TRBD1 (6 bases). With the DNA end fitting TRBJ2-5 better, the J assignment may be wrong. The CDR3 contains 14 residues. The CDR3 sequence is CASSLQGTQGTQYF. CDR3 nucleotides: TGTGCCAGCAGTTTACAGGGGACCCAAGGGACCCAGTACTTC.

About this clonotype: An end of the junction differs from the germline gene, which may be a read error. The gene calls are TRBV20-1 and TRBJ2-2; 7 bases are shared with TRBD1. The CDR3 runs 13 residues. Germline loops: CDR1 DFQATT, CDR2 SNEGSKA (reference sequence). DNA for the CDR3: TGCAGTACTAGGGTAGGGGGCTACGGGGAGCTGTTTTTT. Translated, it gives CSTRVGGYGELFF.

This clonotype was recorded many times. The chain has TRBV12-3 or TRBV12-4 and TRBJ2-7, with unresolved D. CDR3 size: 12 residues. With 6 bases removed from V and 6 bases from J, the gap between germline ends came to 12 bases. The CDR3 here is CASREPLGEQYF. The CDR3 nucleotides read TGTGCCAGCAGGGAACCCCTCGGCGAGCAGTACTTC.

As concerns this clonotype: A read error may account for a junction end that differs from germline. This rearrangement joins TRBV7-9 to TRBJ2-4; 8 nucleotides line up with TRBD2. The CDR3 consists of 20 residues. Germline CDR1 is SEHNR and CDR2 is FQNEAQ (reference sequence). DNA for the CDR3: TGCGCCAGCAGCTTGGAGGGTAGCGGGACTGGCCAGCTCGCCAAAAACATTCAGTACTTC. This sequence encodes CASSLEGSGTGQLAKNIQYF.

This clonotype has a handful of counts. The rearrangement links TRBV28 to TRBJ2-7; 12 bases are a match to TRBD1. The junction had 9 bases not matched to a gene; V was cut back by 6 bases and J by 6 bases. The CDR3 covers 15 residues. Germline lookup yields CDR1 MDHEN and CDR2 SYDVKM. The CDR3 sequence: CASSPAGQGAGEQYF. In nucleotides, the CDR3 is TGTGCCAGCAGCCCCGCGGGACAGGGGGCAGGCGAGCAGTACTTC.

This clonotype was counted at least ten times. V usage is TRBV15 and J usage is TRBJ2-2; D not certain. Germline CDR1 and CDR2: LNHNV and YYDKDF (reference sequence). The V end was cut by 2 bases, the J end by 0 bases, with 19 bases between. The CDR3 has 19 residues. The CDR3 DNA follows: TGTGCCACCAGCAGATTCCCGTGGGCGGCGCAGTCGAACACCGGGGAGCTGTTTTTT. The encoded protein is CATSRFPWAAQSNTGELFF.

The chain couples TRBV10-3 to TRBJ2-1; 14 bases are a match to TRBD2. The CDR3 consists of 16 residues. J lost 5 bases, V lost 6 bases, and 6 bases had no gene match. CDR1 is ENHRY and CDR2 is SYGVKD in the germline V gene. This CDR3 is CAIRDGTSGRNNEQFF. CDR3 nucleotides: TGTGCCATCAGAGACGGGACTAGCGGGAGAAACAATGAGCAGTTCTTC.

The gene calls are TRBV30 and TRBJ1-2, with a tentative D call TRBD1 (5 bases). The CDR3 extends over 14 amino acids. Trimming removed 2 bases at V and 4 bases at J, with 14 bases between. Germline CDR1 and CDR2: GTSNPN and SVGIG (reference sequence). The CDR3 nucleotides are TGTGCCTGGAGTACGGACACGGGAAGCTATGGCTACACCTTC. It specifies CAWSTDTGSYGYTF.

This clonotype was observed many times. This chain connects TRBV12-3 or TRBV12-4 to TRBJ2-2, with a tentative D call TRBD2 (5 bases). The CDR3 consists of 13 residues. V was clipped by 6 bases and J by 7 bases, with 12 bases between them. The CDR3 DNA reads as TGTGCCAGCAGGGCTATTAGCGTCGGGGAGCTGTTTTTT. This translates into CASRAISVGELFF.

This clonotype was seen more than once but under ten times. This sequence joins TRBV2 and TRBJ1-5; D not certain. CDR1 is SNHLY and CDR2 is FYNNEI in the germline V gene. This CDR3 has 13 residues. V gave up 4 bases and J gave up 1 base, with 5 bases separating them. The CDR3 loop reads CASSGNSNQPQHF. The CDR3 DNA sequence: TGTGCCAGCAGTGGAAACAGCAATCAGCCCCAGCATTTT.

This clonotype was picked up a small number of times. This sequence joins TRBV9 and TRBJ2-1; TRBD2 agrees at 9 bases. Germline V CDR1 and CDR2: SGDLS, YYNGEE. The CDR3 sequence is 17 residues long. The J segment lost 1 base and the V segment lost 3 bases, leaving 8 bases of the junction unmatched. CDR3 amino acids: CASSATIAGVSYNEQFF. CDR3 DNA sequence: TGTGCCAGCAGCGCGACAATAGCGGGAGTGTCCTACAATGAGCAGTTCTTC.

Written as DNA, the CDR3 is TGTGCCAGCAGCCCCAGGACAGAGAACACTGAAGCTTTCTTT. Its protein product is CASSPRTENTEAFF. The chain couples TRBV7-9 to TRBJ1-1; tentative D call: TRBD1 (6 bases). The CDR3 totals 14 residues. Trimming removed 5 bases from V and 1 base from J, with 11 bases in between. Germline-derived CDR1 and CDR2 are SEHNR and FQNEAQ (reference sequence).

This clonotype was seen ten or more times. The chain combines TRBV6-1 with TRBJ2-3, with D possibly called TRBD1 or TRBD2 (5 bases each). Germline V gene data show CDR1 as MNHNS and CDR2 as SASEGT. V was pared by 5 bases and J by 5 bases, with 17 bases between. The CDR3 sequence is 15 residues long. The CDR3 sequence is CASSLVGQGEDTQYF. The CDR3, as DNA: TGTGCCAGCAGTCTAGTAGGGCAGGGAGAAGATACGCAGTATTTT.

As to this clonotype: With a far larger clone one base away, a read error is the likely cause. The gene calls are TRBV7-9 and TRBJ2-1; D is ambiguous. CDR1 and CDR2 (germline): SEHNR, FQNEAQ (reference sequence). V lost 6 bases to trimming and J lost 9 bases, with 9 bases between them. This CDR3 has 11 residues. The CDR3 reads CASSERGEQFF. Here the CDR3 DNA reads TGTGCCAGCAGTGAAAGAGGTGAGCAGTTCTTC.

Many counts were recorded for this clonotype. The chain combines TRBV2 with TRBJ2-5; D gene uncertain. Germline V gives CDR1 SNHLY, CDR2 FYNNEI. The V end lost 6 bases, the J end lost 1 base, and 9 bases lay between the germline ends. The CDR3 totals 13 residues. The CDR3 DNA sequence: TGTGCCAGCAGCGCCTCCGGCCAAGAGACCCAGTACTTC. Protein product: CASSASGQETQYF. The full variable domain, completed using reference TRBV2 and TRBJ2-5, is EPEVTQTPSHQVTQMGQEVILRCVPISNHLYFYWYRQILGQKVEFLVSFYNNEISEKSEIFDDQFSVERPDGSNFTLKIRSTKLEDSAMYFCASSASGQETQYFGPGTRLLVL.

This chain's CDR3 is CASSYENTGELFF. CDR3 coding DNA: TGTGCCAGCTCCTACGAAAACACCGGGGAGCTGTTTTTT. The chain recombines TRBV6-1 with TRBJ2-2; no firm D call. Trimming cost V 8 bases and J 2 bases, with 9 bases left between them. The CDR3 is 13 amino acids. Germline CDR1 and CDR2: MNHNS and SASEGT.

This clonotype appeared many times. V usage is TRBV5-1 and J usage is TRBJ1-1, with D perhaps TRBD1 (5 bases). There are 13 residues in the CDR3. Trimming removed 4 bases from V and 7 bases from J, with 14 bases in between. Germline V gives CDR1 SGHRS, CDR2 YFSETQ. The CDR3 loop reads CASSKGELGEAFF. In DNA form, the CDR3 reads TGCGCCAGCAGCAAAGGGGAATTAGGTGAAGCTTTCTTT.

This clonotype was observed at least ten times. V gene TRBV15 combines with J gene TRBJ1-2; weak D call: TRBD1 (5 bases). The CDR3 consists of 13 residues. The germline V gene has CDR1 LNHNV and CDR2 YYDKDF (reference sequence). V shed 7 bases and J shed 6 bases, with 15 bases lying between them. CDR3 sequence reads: CATTHPQGDGYTF. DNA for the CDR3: TGTGCCACCACCCACCCCCAGGGAGATGGCTACACCTTC.